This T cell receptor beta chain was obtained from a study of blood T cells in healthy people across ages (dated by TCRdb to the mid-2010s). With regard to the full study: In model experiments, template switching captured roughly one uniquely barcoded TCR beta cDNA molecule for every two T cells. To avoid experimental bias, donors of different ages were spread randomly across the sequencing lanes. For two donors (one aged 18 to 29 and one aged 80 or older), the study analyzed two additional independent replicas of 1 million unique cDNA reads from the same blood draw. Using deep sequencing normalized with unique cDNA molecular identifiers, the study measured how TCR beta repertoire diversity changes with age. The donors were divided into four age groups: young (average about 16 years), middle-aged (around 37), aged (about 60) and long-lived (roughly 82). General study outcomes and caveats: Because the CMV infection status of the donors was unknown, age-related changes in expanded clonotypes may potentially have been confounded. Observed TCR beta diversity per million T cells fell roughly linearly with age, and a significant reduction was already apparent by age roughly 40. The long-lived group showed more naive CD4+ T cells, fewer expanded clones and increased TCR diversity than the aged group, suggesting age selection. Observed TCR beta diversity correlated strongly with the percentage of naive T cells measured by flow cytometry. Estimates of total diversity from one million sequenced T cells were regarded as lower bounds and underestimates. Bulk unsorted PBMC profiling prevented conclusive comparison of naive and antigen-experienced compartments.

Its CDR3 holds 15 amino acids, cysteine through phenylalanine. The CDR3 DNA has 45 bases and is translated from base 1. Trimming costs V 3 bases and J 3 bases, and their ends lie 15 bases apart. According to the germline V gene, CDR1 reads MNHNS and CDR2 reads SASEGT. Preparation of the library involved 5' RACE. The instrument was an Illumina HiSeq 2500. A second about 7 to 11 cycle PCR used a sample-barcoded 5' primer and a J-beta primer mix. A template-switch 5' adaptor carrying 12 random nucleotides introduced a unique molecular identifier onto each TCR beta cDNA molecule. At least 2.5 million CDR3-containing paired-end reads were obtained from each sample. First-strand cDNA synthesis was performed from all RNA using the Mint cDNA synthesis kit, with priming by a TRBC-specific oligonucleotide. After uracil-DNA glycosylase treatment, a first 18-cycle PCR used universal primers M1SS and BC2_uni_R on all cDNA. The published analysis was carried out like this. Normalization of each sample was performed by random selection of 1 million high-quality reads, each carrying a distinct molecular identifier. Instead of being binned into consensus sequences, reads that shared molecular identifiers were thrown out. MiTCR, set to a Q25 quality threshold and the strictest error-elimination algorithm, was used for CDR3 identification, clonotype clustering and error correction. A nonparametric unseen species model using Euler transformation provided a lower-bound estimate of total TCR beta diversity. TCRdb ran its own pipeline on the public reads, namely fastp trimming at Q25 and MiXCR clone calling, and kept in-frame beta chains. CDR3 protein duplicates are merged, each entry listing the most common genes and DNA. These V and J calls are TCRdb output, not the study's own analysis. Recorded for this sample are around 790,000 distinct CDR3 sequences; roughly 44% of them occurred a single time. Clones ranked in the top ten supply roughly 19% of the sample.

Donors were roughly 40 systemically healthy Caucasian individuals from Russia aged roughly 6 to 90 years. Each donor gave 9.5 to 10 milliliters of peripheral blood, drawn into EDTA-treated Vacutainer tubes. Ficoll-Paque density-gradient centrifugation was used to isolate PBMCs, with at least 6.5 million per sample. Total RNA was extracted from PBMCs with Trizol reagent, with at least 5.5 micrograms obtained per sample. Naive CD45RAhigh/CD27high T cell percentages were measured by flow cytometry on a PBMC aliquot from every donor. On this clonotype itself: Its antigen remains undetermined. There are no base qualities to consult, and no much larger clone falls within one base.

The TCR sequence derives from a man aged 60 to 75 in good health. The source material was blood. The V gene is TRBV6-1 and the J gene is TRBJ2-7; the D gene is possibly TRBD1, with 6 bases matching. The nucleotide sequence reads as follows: TGTGCCAGCAGTGAGTCCCCGGCACAGGGCTACGAGCAGTACTTC. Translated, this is CASSESPAQGYEQYF.